The rows below give T cell receptor beta chains drawn from one sample of a study of cytomegalovirus exposure and HLA in healthy donors. Data came from immunoSEQ multiplex PCR; TCRdb stores just in-frame clones and leaves some out. Among 200,000 to 250,000 clones listed, about 83% were seen once. The sequencing sample was made of PBMCs. The receptors come from a human donor in good health. The CDR3 runs from the conserved cysteine through the conserved F or W. The order of the fields is D gene, clone size, V gene, J gene, CDR3 DNA, CDR3 protein. D genes are given only for firm matches. Expanded clones get a size class; other rows say once, few or many, or leave the size out.

>.|.|TRBV25-1|TRBJ2-2
TGTGCCAGCAGTGGAGCCTCGAACACCGGGGAGCTGTTTTTT
CASSGASNTGELFF
>.|.|TRBV7-9|TRBJ2-1
TGTGCCAGCAGCTACTTTCAGGGAGGCAATGAGCAGTTCTTC
CASSYFQGGNEQFF
>.|.|TRBV25-1|TRBJ2-7
TGTGCCAGCAGTGTCCCAGGGTTCTACGAGCAGTACTTC
CASSVPGFYEQYF
>TRBD1|.|TRBV7-2|TRBJ1-3
TGTGCCAGCAGCTTAGCGCAGATAGGGACAGTCGGAAACACCATATATTTT
CASSLAQIGTVGNTIYF
>.|.|TRBV7-9|TRBJ2-2
TGTGCCAGCCCCCCTGACACCGGGGAGCTGTTTTTT
CASPPDTGELFF
>.|once|TRBV6-6|TRBJ2-5
TGTGCCAGCAGTTACTCGCGGCAGCAAGAGACCCAGTACTTC
CASSYSRQQETQYF
>TRBD1|few|TRBV28|TRBJ1-4
TGTGCCAGCAGTTTGTGGGAGACAGGGAGCGAAAAACTGTTTTTT
CASSLWETGSEKLFF
>.|.|TRBV2|TRBJ1-2
TGTGCCAGCAGTGAAGTGAGAGGGTACTATGGCTACACCTTC
CASSEVRGYYGYTF
>TRBD1|.|TRBV11-1|TRBJ1-2
TGTGCCAGCAGCTTACCGACCGGGACAGGGAAGGATGGCTACACCTTC
CASSLPTGTGKDGYTF
>.|.|TRBV7-9|TRBJ2-7
TGTGCCAGCACCAAGGACAGAGCCTACGAGCAGTACTTC
CASTKDRAYEQYF
>TRBD1|.|TRBV28|TRBJ1-2
TGTGCCGGAGGACAGGGGGGCTATGGCTACACCTTC
CAGGQGGYGYTF
>TRBD2|.|TRBV9|TRBJ2-3
TGTGCCAGCAGCGTAGCTAAGGCGACTAGCGTCGGGACAGATACGCAGTATTTT
CASSVAKATSVGTDTQYF
>TRBD1|.|TRBV7-2|TRBJ1-3
TGTGCCAGCAGCCCAGAGACAGGGTTTTCTGGAAACACCATATATTTT
CASSPETGFSGNTIYF
>.|.|TRBV7-9|TRBJ2-7
TGTGCCAGCAGCCTGGGGAGGCGGGGTGGTTGGAACGAGCAGTACTTC
CASSLGRRGGWNEQYF
>.|once|TRBV5-1|TRBJ2-5
TGCGCCAGCAGCGATGCGGTAGTGCAAGAGACCCAGTACTTC
CASSDAVVQETQYF
>TRBD2|few|TRBV27|TRBJ2-7
TGTGCCAGCAGTACCTCCCAGCCCGGAAAAGACCATCTAGCGGGAGGGATCTACGAGCAGTACTTC
CASSTSQPGKDHLAGGIYEQYF
>.|once|TRBV19|TRBJ2-5
TGTGCCAGTAGTATAGATCGGCCGGGGAAGGAGACCCAGTACTTC
CASSIDRPGKETQYF
>TRBD2|few|TRBV27|TRBJ2-1
TGTGCCAGCAGTTCGGGACTAGCGGGAAGGGGTACCAATGAGCAGTTCTTC
CASSSGLAGRGTNEQFF
>TRBD2|.|TRBV28|TRBJ2-7
TGTGCCAGCAGTTCCGTGCGGGAGGGGTGGGAGCAGTACTTC
CASSSVREGWEQYF
>.|.|TRBV11-1|TRBJ2-7
TGTGCCAGCGGATTCGGGGCGGGGCACGAGCAGTACTTC
CASGFGAGHEQYF
>.|.|TRBV10-3|TRBJ2-7
TGTGCCATCAGTGAGTATAGCGAGCAGTACTTC
CAISEYSEQYF
>.|.|TRBV28|TRBJ2-7
TGTGCCAGCAGCCCGTGGGTTCCAGGCATTTACGAGCAGTACTTC
CASSPWVPGIYEQYF
>.|.|TRBV23-1|TRBJ2-1
TGCGCCAGCAGTCAATCGGCAGGGGTATCGTACAAGGATGAGCAGTTCTTC
CASSQSAGVSYKDEQFF
>TRBD2|.|TRBV7-9|TRBJ2-1
TGTGCCAGCAGCCGGACTAGCGGGAGGCTCTACAATGAGCAGTTCTTC
CASSRTSGRLYNEQFF
>TRBD1|.|TRBV4-2|TRBJ1-2
TGTGCCAGCAGCCAAGGGACGGGACAGCGGAACTATGGCTACACCTTC
CASSQGTGQRNYGYTF
>TRBD2|.|TRBV7-6|TRBJ2-3
TGTGCCAGCAGCTTAGGGCTAGCGGGCGGTGCTAGCACAGATACGCAGTATTTT
CASSLGLAGGASTDTQYF
>.|.|TRBV4-3|TRBJ1-4
TGCGCCAGCAGCCAAGAGGGCAGGGTGTCTGAAAAACTGTTTTTT
CASSQEGRVSEKLFF
>TRBD1|once|TRBV7-9|TRBJ2-7
TGTGCCAGCAGCTTAGTACAGGGGGCCTACGAGCAGTACTTC
CASSLVQGAYEQYF
>.|.|TRBV2|TRBJ1-1
TGTGCCGGGTCCCGTCAGGCTGAAGCTTTCTTT
CAGSRQAEAFF
>TRBD2|.|TRBV4-1|TRBJ2-7
TGCGCCAGCAGCCAAGTCTTGATAGTTGGCGGGAGCCCCGTGTTCGAGCAGTACTTC
CASSQVLIVGGSPVFEQYF
>.|.|TRBV9|TRBJ2-1
TGTGCCAGCAGCGAGGCGGAAGCGACCTCCTACAATGAGCAGTTCTTC
CASSEAEATSYNEQFF
>.|.|TRBV2|TRBJ2-7
TGTGCCAGCAGTGAAAGACAAGGGGGGGGAATCTACGAGCAGTACTTC
CASSERQGGGIYEQYF
>TRBD2|.|TRBV6-1|TRBJ2-5
TGTGCCAGCAGTGCGAGGATAGCGGGAGAGACCCAGTACTTC
CASSARIAGETQYF